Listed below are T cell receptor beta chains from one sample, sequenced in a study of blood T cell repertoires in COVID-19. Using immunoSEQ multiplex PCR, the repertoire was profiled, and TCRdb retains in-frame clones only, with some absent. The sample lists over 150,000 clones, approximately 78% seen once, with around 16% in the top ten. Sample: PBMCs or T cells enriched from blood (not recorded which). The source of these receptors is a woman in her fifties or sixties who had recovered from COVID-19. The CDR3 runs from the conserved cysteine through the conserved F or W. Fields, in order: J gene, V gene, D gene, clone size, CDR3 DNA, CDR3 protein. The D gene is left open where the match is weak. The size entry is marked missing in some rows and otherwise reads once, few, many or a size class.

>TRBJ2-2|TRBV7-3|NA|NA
TGTGCCAGCAGCTTAACCCCCCGGGCTAGCGAGACCGGGGAGCTGTTTTTT
CASSLTPRASETGELFF
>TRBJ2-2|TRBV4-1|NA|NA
TGCGCCAGCAGCTTGCAACCGGGACAGAACACCGGGGAGCTGTTTTTT
CASSLQPGQNTGELFF
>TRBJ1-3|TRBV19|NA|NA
TGTGCCAGCACCCAGGAGGGGCCACCCTCTGGAAACACCATATATTTT
CASTQEGPPSGNTIYF
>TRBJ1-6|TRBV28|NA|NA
TGTGCCAGCAGTGATGGGAGTATGGAGTCACCCCTCCACTTT
CASSDGSMESPLHF
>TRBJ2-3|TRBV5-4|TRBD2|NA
TGTGCCAGCAGCTCGGGACTAGCGGGAGTGGCAGATACGCAGTATTTT
CASSSGLAGVADTQYF
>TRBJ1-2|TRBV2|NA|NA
TGTGCCAGCACCCCCTTTGGTGGTTTTGAGGGCTACACCTTC
CASTPFGGFEGYTF
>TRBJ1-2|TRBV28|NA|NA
TGTGCCAGCAAGCTTTCTCGTCGGGATTTGGGGTACACCTTC
CASKLSRRDLGYTF
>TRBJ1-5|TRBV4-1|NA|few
TGCGCCAGCAGCGTTGAGGCCGGGCGGGGCAGGGAGCCCCAGCATTTT
CASSVEAGRGREPQHF
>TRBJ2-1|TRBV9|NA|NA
TGTGCCAGCAGCGTTGGAGGTCCCATATACAATGAGCAGTTCTTC
CASSVGGPIYNEQFF
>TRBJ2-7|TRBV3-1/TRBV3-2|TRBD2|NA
TGTGCCAGCAGCCCCCAGTCGGCGGGAGGGTACGAGCAGTACTTC
CASSPQSAGGYEQYF